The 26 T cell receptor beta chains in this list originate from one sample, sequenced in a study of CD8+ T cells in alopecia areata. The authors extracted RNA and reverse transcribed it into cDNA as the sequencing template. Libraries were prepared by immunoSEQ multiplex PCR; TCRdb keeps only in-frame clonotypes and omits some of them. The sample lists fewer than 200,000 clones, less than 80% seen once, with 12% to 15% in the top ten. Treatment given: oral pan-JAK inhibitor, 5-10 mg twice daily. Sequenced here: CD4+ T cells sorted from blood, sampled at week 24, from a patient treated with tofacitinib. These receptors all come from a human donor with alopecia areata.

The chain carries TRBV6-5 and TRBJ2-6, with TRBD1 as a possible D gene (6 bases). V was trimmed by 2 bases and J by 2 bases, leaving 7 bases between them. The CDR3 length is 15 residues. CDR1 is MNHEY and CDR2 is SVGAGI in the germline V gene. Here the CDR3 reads CASSYEGAGANVLTF. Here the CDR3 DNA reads TGTGCCAGCAGTTACGAGGGGGCTGGGGCCAACGTCCTGACTTTC.

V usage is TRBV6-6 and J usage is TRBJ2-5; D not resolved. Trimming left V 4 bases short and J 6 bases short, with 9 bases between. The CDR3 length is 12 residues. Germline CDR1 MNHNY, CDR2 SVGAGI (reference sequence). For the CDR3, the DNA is TGTGCCAGCAGTTCGATGCAGCAGACCCAGTACTTC. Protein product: CASSSMQQTQYF.

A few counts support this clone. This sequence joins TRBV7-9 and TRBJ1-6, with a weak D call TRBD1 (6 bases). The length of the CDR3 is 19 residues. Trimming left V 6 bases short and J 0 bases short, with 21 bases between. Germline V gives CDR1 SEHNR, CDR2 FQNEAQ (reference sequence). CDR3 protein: CASRAKVDSSSSYNSPLHF. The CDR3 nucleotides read TGTGCCAGCAGGGCTAAAGTGGACAGCTCTAGCTCCTATAATTCACCCCTCCACTTT.

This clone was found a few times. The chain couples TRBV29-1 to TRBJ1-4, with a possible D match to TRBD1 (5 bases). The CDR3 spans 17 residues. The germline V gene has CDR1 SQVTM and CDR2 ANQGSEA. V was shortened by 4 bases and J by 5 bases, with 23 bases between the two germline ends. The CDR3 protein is CSVGLRQSMAPNEKLFF. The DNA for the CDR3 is TGCAGCGTTGGTTTGCGACAGTCAATGGCCCCAAATGAAAAACTGTTTTTT.

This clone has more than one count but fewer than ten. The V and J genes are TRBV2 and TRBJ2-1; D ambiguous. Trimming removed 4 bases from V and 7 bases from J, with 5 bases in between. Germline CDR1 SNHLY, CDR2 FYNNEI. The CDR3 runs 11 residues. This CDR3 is CASSVENEQFF. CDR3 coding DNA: TGTGCCAGCAGTGTGGAAAATGAGCAGTTCTTC.

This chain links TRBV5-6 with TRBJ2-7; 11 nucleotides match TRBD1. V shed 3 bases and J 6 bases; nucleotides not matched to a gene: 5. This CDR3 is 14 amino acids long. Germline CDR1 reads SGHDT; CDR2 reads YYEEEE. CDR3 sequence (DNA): TGTGCCAGCAGCTCCGGGACAGGGGGTTCCGAGCAGTACTTC. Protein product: CASSSGTGGSEQYF.

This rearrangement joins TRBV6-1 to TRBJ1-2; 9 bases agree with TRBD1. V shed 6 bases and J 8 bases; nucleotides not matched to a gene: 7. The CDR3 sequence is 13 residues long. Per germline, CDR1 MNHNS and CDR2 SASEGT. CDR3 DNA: TGTGCCAGCAGGGGGACAGGGAGGGACGGCTACACCTTC. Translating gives CASRGTGRDGYTF.

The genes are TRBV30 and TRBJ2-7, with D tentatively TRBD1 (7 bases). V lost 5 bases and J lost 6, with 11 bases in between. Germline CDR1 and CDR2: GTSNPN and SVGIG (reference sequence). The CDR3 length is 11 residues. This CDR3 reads CAWQGGREQYF. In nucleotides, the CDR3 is TGTGCCTGGCAGGGGGGCCGCGAGCAGTACTTC.

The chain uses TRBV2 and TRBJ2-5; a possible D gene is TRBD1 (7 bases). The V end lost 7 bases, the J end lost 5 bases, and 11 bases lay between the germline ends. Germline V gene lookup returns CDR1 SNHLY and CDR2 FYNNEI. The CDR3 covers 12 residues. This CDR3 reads CASKGAGETQYF. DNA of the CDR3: TGTGCCAGCAAGGGGGCGGGGGAGACCCAGTACTTC.

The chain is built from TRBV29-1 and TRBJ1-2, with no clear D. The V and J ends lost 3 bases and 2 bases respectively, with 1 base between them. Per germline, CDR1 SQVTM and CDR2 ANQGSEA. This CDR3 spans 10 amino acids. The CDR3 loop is CSVDNYGYTF. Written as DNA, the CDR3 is TGCAGCGTTGACAACTATGGCTACACCTTC.

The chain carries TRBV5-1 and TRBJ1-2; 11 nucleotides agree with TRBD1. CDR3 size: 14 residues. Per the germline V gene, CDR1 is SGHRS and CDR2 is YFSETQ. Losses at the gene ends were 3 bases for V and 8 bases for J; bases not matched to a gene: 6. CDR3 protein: CASSSGQGVRGYTF. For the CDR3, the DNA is TGCGCCAGCAGCTCGGGACAGGGGGTCCGCGGCTACACCTTC.

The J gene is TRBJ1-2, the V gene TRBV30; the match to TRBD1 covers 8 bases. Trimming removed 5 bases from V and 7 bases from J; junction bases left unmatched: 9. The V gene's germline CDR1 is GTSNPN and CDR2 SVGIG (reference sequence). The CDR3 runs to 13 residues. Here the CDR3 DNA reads TGTGCCTGGGAGATCGACAGGGGAGCTGGCTACACCTTC. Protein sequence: CAWEIDRGAGYTF.

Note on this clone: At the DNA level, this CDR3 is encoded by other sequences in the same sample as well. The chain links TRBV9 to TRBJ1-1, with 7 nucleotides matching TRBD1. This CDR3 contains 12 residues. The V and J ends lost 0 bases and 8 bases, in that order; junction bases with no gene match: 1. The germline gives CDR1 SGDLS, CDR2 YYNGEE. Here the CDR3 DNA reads TGTGCCAGCAGCGTAGGGGACAGAGAAGCTTTCTTT. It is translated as CASSVGDREAFF. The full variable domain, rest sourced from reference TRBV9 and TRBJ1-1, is DSGVTQTPKHLITATGQRVTLRCSPRSGDLSVYWYQQSLDQGLQFLIQYYNGEERAKGNILERFSAQQFPDLHSELNLSSLELGDSALYFCASSVGDREAFFGQGTRLTVV.

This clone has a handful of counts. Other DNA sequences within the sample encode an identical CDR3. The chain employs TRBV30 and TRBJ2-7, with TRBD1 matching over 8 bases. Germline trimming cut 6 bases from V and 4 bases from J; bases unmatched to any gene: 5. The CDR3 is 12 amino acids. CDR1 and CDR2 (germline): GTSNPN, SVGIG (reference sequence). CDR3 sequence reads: CACGQGRYEQYF. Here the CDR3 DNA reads TGTGCCTGCGGACAGGGCCGGTACGAGCAGTACTTC.

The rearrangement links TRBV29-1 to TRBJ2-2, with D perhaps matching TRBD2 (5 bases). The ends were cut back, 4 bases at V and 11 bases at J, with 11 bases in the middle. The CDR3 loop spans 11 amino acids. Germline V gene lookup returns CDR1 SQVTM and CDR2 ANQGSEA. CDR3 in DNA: TGCAGCGTTGCCGCCGGGGTCGAGCTGTTTTTT. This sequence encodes CSVAAGVELFF.

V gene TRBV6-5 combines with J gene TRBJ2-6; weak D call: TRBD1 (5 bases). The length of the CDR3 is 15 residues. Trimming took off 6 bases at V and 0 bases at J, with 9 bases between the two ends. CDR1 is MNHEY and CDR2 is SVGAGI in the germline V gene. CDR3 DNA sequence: TGTGCCAGCAGGAAGGGGCCCTCTGGGGCCAACGTCCTGACTTTC. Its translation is CASRKGPSGANVLTF.

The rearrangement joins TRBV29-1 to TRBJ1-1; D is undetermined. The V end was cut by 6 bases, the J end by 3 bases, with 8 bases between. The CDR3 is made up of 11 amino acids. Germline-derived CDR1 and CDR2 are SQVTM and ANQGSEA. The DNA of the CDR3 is TGCAGCGTAACGTGGGACACTGAAGCTTTCTTT. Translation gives CSVTWDTEAFF. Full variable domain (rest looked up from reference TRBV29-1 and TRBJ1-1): SAVISQKPSRDICQRGTSLTIQCQVDSQVTMMFWYRQQPGQSLTLIATANQGSEATYESGFVIDKFPISRPNLTFSTLTVSNMSPEDSSIYLCSVTWDTEAFFGQGTRLTVV.

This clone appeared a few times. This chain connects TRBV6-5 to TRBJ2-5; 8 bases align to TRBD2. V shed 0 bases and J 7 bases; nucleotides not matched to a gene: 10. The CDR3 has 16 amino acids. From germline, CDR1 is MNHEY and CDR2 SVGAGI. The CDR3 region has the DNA TGTGCCAGCAGTTACTCGGGACTAGATACAAGACCGACCCAGTACTTC. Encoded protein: CASSYSGLDTRPTQYF.

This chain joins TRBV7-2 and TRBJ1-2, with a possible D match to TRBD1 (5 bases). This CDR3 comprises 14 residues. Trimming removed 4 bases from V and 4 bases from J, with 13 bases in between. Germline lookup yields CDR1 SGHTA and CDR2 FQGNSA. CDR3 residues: CASSSDSVFYGYTF. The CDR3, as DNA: TGTGCCAGCAGCTCTGACAGTGTCTTCTATGGCTACACCTTC.

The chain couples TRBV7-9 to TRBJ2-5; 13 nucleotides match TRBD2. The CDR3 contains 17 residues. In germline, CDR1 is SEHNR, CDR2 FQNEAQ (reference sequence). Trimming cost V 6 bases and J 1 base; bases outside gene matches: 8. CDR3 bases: TGTGCCAGCAGTTCAATGGGACTAGCGGGACCCCAAGAGACCCAGTACTTC. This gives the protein CASSSMGLAGPQETQYF.

CDR3 nucleotide sequence: TGTGCCAGTAGTATCCCCCGGGGTGCTAATGAAAAACTGTTTTTT. Amino acids: CASSIPRGANEKLFF. This chain connects TRBV19 to TRBJ1-4; no firm D call. Germline loops: CDR1 LNHDA, CDR2 SQIVND (reference sequence). CDR3 length equals 15 residues. V was pared by 3 bases and J by 3 bases, with 11 bases between.

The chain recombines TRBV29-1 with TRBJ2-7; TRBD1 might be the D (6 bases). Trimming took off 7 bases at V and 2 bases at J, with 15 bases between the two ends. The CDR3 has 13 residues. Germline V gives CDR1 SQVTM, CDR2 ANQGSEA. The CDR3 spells CSALPQGTYEQYF. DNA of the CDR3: TGCAGCGCCCTGCCCCAGGGGACCTACGAGCAGTACTTC.

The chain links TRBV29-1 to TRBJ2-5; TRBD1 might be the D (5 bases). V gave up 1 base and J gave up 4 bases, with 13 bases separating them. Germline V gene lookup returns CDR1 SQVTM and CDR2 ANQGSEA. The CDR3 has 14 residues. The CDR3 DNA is TGCAGCGTTGAAGGCGTCAGGGTCGGAGAGACCCAGTACTTC. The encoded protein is CSVEGVRVGETQYF.

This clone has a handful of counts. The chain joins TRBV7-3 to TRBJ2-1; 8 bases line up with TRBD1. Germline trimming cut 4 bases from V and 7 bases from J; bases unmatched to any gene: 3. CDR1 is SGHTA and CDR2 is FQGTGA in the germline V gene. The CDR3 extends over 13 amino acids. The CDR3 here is CASSSRQGNEQFF. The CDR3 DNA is TGTGCCAGCAGCTCTCGACAGGGGAATGAGCAGTTCTTC.

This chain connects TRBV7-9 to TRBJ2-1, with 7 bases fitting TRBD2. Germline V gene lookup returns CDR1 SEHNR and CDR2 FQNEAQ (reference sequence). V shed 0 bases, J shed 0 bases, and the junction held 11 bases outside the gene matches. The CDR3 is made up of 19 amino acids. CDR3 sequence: CASSLALNAGVSSYNEQFF. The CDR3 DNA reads TGTGCCAGCAGCTTAGCGCTCAACGCGGGGGTGAGCTCCTACAATGAGCAGTTCTTC.

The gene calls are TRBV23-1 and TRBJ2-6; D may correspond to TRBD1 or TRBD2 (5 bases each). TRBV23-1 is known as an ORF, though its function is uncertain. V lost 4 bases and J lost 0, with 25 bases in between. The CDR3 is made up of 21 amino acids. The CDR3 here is CASSPYWGITSRGSGANVLTF. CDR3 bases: TGCGCCAGCAGTCCTTATTGGGGGATAACAAGTCGAGGCTCTGGGGCCAACGTCCTGACTTTC.